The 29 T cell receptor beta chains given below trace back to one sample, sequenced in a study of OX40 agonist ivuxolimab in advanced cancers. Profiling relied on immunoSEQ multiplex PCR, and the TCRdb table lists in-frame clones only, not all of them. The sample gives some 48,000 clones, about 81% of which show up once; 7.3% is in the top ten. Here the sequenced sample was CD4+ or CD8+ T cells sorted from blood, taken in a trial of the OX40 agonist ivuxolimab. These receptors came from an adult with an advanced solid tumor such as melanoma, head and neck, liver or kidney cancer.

The CDR3 coding sequence is TGTGCCAGCAGCGCTAGCGGTTACGTCTACGAGCAGTACTTC. Translation gives CASSASGYVYEQYF. The J gene is TRBJ2-7, the V gene TRBV9, with 7 bases fitting TRBD2. V dropped 3 bases and J dropped 3; count of bases not matched to a gene: 6. Germline lookup yields CDR1 SGDLS and CDR2 YYNGEE. This CDR3 is 14 amino acids long.

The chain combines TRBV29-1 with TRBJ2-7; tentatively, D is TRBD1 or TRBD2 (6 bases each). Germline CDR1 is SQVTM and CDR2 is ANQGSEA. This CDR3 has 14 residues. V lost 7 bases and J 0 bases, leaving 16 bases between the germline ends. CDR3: CSARGGLDSYEQYF. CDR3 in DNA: TGCAGCGCCCGAGGGGGGCTTGACTCCTACGAGCAGTACTTC.

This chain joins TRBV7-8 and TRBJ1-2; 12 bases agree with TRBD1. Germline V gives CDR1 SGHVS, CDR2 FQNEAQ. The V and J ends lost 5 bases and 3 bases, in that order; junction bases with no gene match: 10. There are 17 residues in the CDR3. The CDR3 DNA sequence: TGTGCCAGCAGCCCGTGGGACAGGGGGCCATTCGACTATGGCTACACCTTC. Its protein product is CASSPWDRGPFDYGYTF.

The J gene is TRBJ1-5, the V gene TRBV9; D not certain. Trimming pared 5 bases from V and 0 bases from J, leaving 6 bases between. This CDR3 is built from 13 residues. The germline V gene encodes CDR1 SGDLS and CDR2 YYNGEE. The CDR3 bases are TGTGCCAGCAGTGCCCTTAGCAATCAGCCCCAGCATTTT. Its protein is CASSALSNQPQHF.

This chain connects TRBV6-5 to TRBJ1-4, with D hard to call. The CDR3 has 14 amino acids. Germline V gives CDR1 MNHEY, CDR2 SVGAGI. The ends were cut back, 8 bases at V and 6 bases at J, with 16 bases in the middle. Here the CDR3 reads CASSIRRGDEKLFF. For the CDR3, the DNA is TGTGCCAGCTCAATTAGGCGCGGGGATGAAAAACTGTTTTTT.

The DNA of the CDR3 is TGTGCCAGCAGCCCATCAACAGGGCCCTACGAGCAGTACTTC. Encoded protein: CASSPSTGPYEQYF. The rearrangement uses TRBV7-8 and TRBJ2-7, with D possibly being TRBD1 (6 bases). CDR3 size: 14 residues. The ends were cut back, 5 bases at V and 2 bases at J, with 13 bases in the middle. The V gene's germline CDR1 is SGHVS and CDR2 FQNEAQ.

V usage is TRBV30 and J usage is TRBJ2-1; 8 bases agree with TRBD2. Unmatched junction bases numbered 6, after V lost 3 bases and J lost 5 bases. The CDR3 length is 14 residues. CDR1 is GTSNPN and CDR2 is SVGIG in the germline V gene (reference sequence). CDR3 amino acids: CAWSELAVDNEQFF. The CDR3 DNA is TGTGCCTGGAGCGAACTAGCGGTCGACAATGAGCAGTTCTTC. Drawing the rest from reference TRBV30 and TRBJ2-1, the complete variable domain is SQTIHQWPATLVQPVGSPLSLECTVEGTSNPNLYWYRQAAGRGLQLLFYSVGIGQISSEVPQNLSASRPQDRQFILSSKKLLLSDSGFYLCAWSELAVDNEQFFGPGTRLTVL.

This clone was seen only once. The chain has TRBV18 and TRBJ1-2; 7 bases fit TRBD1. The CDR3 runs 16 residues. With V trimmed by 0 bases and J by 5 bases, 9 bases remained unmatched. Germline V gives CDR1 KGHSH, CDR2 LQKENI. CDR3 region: CASSPPGPGGNYGYTF. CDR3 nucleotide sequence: TGTGCCAGCTCACCACCCGGCCCAGGGGGTAATTATGGCTACACCTTC.

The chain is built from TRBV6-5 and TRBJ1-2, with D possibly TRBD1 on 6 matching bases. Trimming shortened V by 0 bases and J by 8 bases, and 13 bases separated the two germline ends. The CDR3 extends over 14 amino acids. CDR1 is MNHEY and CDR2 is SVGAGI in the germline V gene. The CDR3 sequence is CASSYSGGSWGYTF. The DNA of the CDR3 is TGTGCCAGCAGTTACTCAGGGGGGTCGTGGGGCTACACCTTC.

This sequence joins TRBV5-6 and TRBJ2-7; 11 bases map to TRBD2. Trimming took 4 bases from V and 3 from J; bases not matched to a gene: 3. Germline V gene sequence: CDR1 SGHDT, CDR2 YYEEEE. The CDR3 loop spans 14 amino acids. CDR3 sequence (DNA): TGTGCCAGCAGCACCACTAGCGGGAGCTACGAGCAGTACTTC. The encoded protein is CASSTTSGSYEQYF.

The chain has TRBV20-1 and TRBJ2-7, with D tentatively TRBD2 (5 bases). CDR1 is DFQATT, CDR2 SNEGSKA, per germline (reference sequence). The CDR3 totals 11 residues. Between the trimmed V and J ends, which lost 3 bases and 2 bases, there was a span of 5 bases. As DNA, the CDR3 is TGCAGTGCTAGGAGGGCCTACGAGCAGTACTTC. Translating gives CSARRAYEQYF.

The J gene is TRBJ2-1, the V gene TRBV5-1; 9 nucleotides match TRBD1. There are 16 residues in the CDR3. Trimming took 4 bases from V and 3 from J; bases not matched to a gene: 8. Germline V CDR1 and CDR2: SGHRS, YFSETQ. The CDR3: CASSQTGTGNYNEQFF. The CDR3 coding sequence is TGCGCCAGCAGCCAGACCGGGACAGGGAACTACAATGAGCAGTTCTTC.

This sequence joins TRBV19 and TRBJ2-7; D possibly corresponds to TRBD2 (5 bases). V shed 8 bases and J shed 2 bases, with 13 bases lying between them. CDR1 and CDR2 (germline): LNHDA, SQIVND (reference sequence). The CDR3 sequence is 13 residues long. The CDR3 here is CASSNGDAYEQYF. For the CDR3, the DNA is TGTGCCAGTTCCAACGGGGATGCCTACGAGCAGTACTTC.

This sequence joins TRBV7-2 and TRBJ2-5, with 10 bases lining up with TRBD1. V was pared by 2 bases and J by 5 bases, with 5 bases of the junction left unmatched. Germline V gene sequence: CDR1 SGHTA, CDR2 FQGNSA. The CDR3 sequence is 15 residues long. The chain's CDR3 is CASSLRGTGDETQYF. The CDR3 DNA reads TGTGCCAGCAGCTTAAGGGGGACAGGGGACGAGACCCAGTACTTC.

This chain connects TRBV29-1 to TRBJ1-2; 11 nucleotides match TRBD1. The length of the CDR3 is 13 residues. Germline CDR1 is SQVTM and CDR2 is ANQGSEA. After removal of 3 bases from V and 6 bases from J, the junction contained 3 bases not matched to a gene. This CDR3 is CSVDWTGGDGYTF. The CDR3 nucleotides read TGCAGCGTTGATTGGACAGGGGGCGATGGCTACACCTTC.

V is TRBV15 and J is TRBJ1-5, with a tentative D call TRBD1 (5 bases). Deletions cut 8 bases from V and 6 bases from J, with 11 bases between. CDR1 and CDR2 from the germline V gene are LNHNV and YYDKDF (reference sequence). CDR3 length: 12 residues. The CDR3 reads CATEGEGQPQHF. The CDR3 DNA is TGTGCCACCGAAGGGGAGGGTCAGCCCCAGCATTTT.

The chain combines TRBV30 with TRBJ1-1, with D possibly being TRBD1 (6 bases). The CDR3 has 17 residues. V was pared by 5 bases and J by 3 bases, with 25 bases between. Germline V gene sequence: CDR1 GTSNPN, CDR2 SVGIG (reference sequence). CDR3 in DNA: TGTGCCTGGTCGGGCGTCAGGGGCGGACCTTTCGACACTGAAGCTTTCTTT. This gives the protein CAWSGVRGGPFDTEAFF.

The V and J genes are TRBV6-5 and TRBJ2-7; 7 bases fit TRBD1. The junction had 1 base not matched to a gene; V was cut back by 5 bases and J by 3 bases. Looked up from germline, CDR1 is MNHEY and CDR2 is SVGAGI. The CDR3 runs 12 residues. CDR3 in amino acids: CASSRDSYEQYF. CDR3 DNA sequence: TGTGCCAGCAGTCGGGACAGCTACGAGCAGTACTTC.

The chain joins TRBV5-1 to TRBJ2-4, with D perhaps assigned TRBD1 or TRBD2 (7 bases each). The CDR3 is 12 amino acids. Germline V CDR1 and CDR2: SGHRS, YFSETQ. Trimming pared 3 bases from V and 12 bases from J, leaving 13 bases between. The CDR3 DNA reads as TGCGCCAGCAGCTCCCAGGGGGAGGGTCAGTACTTC. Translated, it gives CASSSQGEGQYF.

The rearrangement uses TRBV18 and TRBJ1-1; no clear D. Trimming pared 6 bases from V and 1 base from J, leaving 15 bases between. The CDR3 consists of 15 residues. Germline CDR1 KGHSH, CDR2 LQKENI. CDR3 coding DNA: TGTGCCAGCTCCCCCGCGGGGAGGACGAACACTGAAGCTTTCTTT. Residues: CASSPAGRTNTEAFF.

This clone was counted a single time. The CDR3 DNA sequence: TGTGCCAGCAGTGTCACCGTGGGTTCTGGGGCCAACGTCCTGACTTTC. This gives the protein CASSVTVGSGANVLTF. The rearrangement joins TRBV6-1 to TRBJ2-6; D is undetermined. The CDR3 has 16 residues. Germline-derived CDR1 and CDR2 are MNHNS and SASEGT. Trimming stripped 4 bases from V and 1 base from J, with 11 bases between.

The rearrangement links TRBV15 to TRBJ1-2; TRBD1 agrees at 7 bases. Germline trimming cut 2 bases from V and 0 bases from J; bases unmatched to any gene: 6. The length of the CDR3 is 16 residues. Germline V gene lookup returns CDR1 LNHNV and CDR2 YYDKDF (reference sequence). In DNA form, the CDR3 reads TGTGCCACCAGCAGACCCGGACAGGACTCTAACTATGGCTACACCTTC. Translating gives CATSRPGQDSNYGYTF.

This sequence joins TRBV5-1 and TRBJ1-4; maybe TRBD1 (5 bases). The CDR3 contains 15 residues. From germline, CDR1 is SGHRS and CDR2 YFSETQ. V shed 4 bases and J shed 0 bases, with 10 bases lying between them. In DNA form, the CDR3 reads TGCGCCAGCAGCGGTGGGGGTGCAACTAATGAAAAACTGTTTTTT. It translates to CASSGGGATNEKLFF.

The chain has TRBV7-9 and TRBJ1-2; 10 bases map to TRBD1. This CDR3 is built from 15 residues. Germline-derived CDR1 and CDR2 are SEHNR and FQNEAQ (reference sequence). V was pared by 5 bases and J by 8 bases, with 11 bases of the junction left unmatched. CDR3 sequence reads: CASSQWTGGWEGYTF. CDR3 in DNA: TGTGCCAGCAGCCAATGGACAGGGGGATGGGAAGGCTACACCTTC.

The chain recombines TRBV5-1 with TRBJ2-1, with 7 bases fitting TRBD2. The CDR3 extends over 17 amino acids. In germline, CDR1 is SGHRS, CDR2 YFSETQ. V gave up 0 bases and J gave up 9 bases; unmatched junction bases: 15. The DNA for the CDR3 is TGCGCCAGCAGCTTGGCCACAGCGGCTAGCGGAGTGGCTGAGCAGTTCTTC. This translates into CASSLATAASGVAEQFF.

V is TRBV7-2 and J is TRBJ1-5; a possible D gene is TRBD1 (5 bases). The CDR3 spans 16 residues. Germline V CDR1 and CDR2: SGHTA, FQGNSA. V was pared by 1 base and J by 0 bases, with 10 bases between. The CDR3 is CASSLVGPNSNQPQHF. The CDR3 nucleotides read TGTGCCAGCAGCTTAGTGGGGCCAAATAGCAATCAGCCCCAGCATTTT. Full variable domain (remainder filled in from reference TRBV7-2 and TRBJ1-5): GAGVSQSPSNKVTEKGKDVELRCDPISGHTALYWYRQSLGQGLEFLIYFQGNSAPDKSGLPSDRFSAERTGGSVSTLTIQRTQQEDSAVYLCASSLVGPNSNQPQHFGDGTRLSIL.

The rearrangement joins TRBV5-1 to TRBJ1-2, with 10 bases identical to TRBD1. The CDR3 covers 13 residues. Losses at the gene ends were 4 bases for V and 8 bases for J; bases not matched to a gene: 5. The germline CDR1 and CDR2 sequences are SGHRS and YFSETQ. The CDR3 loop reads CASSTGQGYGYTF. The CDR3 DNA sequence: TGCGCCAGCAGCACGGGACAGGGGTACGGCTACACCTTC.

The CDR3 sequence: CASRTGTEPNQPQHF. For the CDR3, the DNA is TGTGCCAGCAGGACCGGGACAGAGCCGAATCAGCCCCAGCATTTT. The V call is TRBV6-5, the J call TRBJ1-5; 7 bases fit TRBD1. CDR1 MNHEY and CDR2 SVGAGI come from the germline V gene. V trimming: 6 bases; J trimming: 4 bases; junction bases outside the gene matches: 9. CDR3 length equals 15 residues.

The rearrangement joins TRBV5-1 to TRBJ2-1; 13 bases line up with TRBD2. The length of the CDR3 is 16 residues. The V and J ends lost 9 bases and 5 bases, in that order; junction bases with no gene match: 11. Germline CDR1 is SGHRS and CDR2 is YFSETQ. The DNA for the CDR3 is TGCGCCATCGACGAGGAAGGGACTAGCGGGAACAATGAGCAGTTCTTC. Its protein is CAIDEEGTSGNNEQFF.